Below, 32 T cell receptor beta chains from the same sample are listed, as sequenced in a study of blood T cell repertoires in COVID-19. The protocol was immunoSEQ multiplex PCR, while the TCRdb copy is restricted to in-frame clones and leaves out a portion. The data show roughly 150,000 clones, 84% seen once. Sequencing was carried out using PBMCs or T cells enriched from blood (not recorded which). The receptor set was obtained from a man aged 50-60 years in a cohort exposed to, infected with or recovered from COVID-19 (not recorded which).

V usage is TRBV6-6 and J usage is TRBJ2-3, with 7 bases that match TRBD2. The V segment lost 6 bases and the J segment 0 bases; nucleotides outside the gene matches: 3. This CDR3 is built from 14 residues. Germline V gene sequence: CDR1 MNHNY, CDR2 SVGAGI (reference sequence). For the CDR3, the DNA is TGTGCCAGCAGGCGGGAGTCTAGCACAGATACGCAGTATTTT. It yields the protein CASRRESSTDTQYF.

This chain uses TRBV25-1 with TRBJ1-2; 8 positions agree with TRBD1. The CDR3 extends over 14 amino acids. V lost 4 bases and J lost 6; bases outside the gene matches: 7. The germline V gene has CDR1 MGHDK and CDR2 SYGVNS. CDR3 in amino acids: CASSGPRGRDGYTF. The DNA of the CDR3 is TGTGCCAGCAGTGGACCCAGGGGGCGGGATGGCTACACCTTC.

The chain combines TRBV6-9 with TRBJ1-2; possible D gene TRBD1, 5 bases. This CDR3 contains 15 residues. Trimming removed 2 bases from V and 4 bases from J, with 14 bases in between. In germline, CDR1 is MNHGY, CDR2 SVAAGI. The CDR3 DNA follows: TGTGCCAGCAGTTATGGCGGGGGGATTAGCTATGGCTACACCTTC. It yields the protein CASSYGGGISYGYTF.

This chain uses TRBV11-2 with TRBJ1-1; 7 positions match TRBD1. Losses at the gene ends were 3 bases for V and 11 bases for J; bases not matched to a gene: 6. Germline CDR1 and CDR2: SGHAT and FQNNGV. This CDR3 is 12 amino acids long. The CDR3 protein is CASSFGTAEAFF. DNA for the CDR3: TGTGCCAGCAGCTTCGGGACAGCGGAGGCTTTCTTT.

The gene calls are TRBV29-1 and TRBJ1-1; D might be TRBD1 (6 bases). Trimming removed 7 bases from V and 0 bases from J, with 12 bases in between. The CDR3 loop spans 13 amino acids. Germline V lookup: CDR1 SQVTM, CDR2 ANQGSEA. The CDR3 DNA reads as TGCAGCGGGGAAGACAGGTTGAACACTGAAGCTTTCTTT. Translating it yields CSGEDRLNTEAFF.

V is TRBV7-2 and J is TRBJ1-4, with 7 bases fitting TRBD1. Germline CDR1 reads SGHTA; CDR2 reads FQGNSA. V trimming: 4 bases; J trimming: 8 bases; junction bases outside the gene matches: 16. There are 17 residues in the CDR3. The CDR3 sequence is CASSSTGLRDSREKLFF. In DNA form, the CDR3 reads TGTGCCAGCAGCTCCACCGGTCTCCGGGACAGTAGGGAAAAACTGTTTTTT.

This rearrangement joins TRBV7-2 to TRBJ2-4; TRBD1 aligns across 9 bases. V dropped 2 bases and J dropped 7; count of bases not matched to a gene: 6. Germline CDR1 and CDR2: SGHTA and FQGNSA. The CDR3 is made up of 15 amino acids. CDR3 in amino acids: CASSLIGTGRNIQYF. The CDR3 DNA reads TGTGCCAGCAGCTTAATCGGGACAGGGAGGAACATTCAGTACTTC.

CDR3 in amino acids: CASSPGSDAAGNEQFF. CDR3 DNA sequence: TGTGCCAGCAGCCCTGGCTCGGACGCGGCAGGGAATGAGCAGTTCTTC. This chain links TRBV7-3 with TRBJ2-1, with D perhaps TRBD1 (5 bases). Per the germline V gene, CDR1 is SGHTA and CDR2 is FQGTGA. V lost 5 bases and J lost 7, with 21 bases in between. CDR3 length equals 16 residues.

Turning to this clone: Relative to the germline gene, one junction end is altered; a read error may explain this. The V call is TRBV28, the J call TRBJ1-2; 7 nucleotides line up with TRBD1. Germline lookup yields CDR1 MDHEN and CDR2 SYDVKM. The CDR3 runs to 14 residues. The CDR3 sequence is CASSSAGTDYGYTF. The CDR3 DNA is TGTGCCAGCAGTTCCGCCGGGACAGACTACGGCTACACCTTC.

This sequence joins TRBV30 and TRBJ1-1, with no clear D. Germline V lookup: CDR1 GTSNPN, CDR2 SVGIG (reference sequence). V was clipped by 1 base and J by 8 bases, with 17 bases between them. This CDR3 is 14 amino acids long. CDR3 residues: CAWSDLTEVQEAFF. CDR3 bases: TGTGCCTGGAGTGACCTAACCGAGGTCCAAGAAGCTTTCTTT.

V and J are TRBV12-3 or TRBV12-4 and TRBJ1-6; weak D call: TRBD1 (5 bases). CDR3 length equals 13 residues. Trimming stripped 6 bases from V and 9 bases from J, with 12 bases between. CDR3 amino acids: CASSPGGGSPLHF. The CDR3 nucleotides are TGTGCCAGCAGCCCGGGGGGGGGTTCACCCCTCCACTTT.

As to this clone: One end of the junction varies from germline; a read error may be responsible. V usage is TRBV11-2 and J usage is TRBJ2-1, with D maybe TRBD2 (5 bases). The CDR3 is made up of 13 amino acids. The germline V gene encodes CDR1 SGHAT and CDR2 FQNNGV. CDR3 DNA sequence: TGTGCCAGCAGCTTATCAACATCGGGGAGTAGGATCTTC. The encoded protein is CASSLSTSGSRIF.

CDR3 coding DNA: TGTGCCAGCAGCGTAGTTCTCACAGATACGCAGTATTTT. Protein sequence: CASSVVLTDTQYF. The V gene is TRBV9, the J gene TRBJ2-3; no clear D. The germline V gene encodes CDR1 SGDLS and CDR2 YYNGEE. V dropped 0 bases and J dropped 2 bases, with 4 bases sitting between them. The CDR3 spans 13 residues.

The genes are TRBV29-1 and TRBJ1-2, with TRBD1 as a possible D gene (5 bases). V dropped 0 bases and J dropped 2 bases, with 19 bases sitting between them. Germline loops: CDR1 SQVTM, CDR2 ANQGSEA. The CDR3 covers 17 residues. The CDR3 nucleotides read TGCAGCGTTGAAGATCGGAGGGACCGGGAAAAGAACTATGGCTACACCTTC. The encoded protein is CSVEDRRDREKNYGYTF.

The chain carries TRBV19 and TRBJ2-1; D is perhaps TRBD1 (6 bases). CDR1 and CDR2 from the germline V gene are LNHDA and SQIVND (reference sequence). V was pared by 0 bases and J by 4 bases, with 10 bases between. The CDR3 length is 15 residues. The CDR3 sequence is CASSIEGDTYNEQFF. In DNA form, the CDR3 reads TGTGCCAGTAGTATAGAAGGGGACACATACAATGAGCAGTTCTTC.

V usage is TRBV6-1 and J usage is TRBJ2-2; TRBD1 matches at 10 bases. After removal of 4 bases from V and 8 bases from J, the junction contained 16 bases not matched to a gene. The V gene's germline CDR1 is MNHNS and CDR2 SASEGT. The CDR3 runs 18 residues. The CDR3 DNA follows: TGTGCCAGCAGTGGGCGGATTACCCGGGACAGGGGAACGGGGGAGCTGTTTTTT. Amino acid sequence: CASSGRITRDRGTGELFF.

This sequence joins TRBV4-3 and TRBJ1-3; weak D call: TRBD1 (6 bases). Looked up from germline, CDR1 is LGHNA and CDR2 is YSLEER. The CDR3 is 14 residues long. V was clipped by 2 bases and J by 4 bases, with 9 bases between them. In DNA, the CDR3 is TGCGCCAGCAGCCAACAGGGGTACGGAAACACCATATATTTT. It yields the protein CASSQQGYGNTIYF.

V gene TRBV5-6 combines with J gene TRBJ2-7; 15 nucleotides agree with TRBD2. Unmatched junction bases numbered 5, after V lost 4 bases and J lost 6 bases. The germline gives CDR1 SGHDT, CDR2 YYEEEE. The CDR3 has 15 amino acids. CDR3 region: CASSRGLAGGGEQYF. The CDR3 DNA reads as TGTGCCAGCAGCCGGGGACTAGCGGGAGGTGGCGAGCAGTACTTC.

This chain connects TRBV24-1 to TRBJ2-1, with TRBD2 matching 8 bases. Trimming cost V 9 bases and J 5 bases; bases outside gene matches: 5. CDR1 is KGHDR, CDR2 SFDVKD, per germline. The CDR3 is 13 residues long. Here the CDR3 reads CATLGREDNEQFF. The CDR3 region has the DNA TGTGCCACCTTGGGGCGGGAGGACAATGAGCAGTTCTTC.

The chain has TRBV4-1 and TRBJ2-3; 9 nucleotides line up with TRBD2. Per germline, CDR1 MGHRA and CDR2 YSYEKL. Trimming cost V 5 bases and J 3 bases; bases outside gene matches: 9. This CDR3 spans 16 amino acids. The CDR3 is CASSEGTSWRTDTQYF. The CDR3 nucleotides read TGCGCCAGCAGCGAAGGGACTAGCTGGAGGACAGATACGCAGTATTTT.

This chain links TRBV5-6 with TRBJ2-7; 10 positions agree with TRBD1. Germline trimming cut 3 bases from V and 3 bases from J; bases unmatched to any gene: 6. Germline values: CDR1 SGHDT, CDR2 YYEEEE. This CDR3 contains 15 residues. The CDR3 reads CASSSRQGAGYEQYF. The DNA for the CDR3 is TGTGCCAGCAGCTCCAGACAGGGGGCTGGCTACGAGCAGTACTTC. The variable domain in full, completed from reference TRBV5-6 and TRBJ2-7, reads DAGVTQSPTHLIKTRGQQVTLRCSPKSGHDTVSWYQQALGQGPQFIFQYYEEEERQRGNFPDRFSGHQFPNYSSELNVNALLLGDSALYLCASSSRQGAGYEQYFGPGTRLTVT.

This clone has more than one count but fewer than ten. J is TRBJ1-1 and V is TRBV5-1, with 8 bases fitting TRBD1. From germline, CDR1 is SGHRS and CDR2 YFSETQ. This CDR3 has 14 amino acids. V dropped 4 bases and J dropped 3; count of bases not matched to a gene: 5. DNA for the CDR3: TGCGCCAGCAGCGCAGGGGGCGCATACACTGAAGCTTTCTTT. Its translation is CASSAGGAYTEAFF.

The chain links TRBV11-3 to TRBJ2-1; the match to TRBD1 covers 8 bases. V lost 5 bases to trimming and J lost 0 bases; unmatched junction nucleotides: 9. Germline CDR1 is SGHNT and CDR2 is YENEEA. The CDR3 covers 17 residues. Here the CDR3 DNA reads TGTGCCAGCAGCGTAGGGACAGGCGCTTTCTCCTACAATGAGCAGTTCTTC. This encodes CASSVGTGAFSYNEQFF.

CDR3 amino acids: CASSFATGGAVPYSGNTIYF. The CDR3 DNA follows: TGTGCCAGCAGTTTTGCCACAGGGGGCGCGGTCCCCTACTCTGGAAACACCATATATTTT. The chain carries TRBV27 and TRBJ1-3; 9 bases fit TRBD1. The CDR3 loop spans 20 amino acids. Germline CDR1 is MNHEY and CDR2 is SMNVEV (reference sequence). V lost 3 bases and J lost 0; bases outside the gene matches: 15.

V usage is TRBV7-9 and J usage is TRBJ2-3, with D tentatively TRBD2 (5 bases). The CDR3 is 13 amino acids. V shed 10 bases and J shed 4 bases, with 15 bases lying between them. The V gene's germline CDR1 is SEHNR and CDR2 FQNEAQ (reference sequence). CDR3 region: CATRLEEADTQYF. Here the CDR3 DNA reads TGTGCCACCAGACTGGAGGAAGCAGATACGCAGTATTTT.

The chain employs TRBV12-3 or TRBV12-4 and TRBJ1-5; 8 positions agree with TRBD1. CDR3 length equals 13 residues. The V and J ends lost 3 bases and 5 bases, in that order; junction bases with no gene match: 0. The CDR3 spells CASSLDRDQPQHF. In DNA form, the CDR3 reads TGTGCCAGCAGTTTGGACAGGGATCAGCCCCAGCATTTT.

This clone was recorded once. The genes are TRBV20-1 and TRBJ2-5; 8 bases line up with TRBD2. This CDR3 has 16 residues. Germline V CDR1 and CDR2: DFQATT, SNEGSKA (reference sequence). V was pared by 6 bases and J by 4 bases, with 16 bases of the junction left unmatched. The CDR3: CSASTSGYGRAETQYF. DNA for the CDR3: TGCAGTGCAAGTACTAGCGGATATGGCAGGGCAGAGACCCAGTACTTC.

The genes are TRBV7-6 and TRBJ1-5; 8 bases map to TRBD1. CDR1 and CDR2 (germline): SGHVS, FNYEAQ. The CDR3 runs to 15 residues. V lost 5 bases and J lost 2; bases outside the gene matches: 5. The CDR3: CASSQGQGRNQPQHF. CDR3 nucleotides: TGTGCCAGCAGCCAAGGACAGGGCCGCAATCAGCCCCAGCATTTT.

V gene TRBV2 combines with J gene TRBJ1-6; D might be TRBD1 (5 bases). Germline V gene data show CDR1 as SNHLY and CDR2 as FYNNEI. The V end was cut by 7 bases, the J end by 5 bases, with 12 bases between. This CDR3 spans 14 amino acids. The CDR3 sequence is CASKGRGNNSPLHF. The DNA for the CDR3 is TGTGCCAGCAAGGGGAGGGGCAATAATTCACCCCTCCACTTT.

CDR3 nucleotides: TGTGCCAGCAGCCTCGGTAATGAGCAGTTCTTC. Translation gives CASSLGNEQFF. The chain employs TRBV3-1 (or the pseudogene TRBV3-2) and TRBJ2-1; no clear D. The CDR3 sequence is 11 residues long. Germline CDR1 reads LGHDT; CDR2 reads YNNKEL (reference sequence). V lost 4 bases and J 7 bases, leaving 5 bases between the germline ends.

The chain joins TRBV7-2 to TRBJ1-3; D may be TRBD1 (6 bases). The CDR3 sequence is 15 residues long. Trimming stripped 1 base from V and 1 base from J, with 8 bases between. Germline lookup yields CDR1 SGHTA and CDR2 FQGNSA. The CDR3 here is CASSLVGASGNTIYF. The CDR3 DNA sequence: TGTGCCAGCAGCTTAGTGGGGGCGTCTGGAAACACCATATATTTT.

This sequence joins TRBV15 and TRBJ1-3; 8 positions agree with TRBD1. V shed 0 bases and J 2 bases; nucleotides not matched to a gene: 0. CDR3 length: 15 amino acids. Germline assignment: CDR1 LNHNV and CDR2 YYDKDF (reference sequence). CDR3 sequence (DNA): TGTGCCACCAGCAGAGAGACAGGGGCTGGAAACACCATATATTTT. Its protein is CATSRETGAGNTIYF.